This T cell receptor beta chain derives from a study of PD-L1 blockade in urothelial cancer. Trimming cost V 6 bases and J 8 bases, with 11 bases left between them. Germline assignment: CDR1 SGHRS and CDR2 YFSETQ. The CDR3 is 12 amino acids. This clone was observed a single time. Here immunoSEQ multiplex PCR was the method, and the copy in TCRdb shows in-frame clones only, minus some. The sample consists of approximately 110,000 clones, approximately 86% of them appearing once. The chain carries TRBV5-1 and TRBJ1-4, with D possibly TRBD1 on 6 matching bases. The sequence was collected from a man aged 45-65 years with urothelial cancer. The sample was PBMCs, taken around atezolizumab (anti-PD-L1) treatment. The CDR3 protein is CASKGVIEKLFF. In nucleotides, the CDR3 is TGCGCCAGCAAGGGGGTTATAGAAAAACTGTTTTTT.